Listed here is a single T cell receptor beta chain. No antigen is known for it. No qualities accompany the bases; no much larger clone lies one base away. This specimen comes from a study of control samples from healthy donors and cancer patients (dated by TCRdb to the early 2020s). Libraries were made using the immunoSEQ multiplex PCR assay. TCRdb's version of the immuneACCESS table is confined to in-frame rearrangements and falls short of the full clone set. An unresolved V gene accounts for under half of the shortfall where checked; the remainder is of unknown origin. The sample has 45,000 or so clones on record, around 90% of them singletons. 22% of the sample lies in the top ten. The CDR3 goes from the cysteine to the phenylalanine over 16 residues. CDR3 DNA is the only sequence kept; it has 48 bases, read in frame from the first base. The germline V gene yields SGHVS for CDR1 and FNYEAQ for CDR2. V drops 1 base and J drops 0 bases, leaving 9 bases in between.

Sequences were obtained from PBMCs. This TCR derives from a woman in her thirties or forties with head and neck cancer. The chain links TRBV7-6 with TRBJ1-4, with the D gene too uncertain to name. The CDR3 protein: CASSLDSSATNEKLFF. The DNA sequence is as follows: TGTGCCAGCAGCTTAGACAGCAGCGCAACTAATGAAAAACTGTTTTTT.